The 26 T cell receptor beta chains below were found in one sample sequenced in a study of blood T cell repertoires in COVID-19. Repertoires were generated with immunoSEQ multiplex PCR, while TCRdb's copy carries only in-frame clones and drops some. The top ten clones hold around 3.6% of a sample with under 300,000 clones, 70% to 85% of them seen once. The sequenced sample consisted of peripheral blood. These receptors came from a woman in her thirties or forties with active or convalescent COVID-19.

This chain joins TRBV28 and TRBJ1-2; possibly TRBD1 for D (5 bases). There are 15 residues in the CDR3. The V end lost 2 bases, the J end lost 4 bases, and 14 bases lay between the germline ends. The germline CDR1 and CDR2 sequences are MDHEN and SYDVKM. The DNA for the CDR3 is TGTGCCAGCAGTTTAGCAGGGTCCCCTCTCTATGGCTACACCTTC. It yields the protein CASSLAGSPLYGYTF.

This sequence joins TRBV5-1 and TRBJ1-4; the D gene is possibly TRBD1 (6 bases). The CDR3 totals 17 residues. Germline CDR1 is SGHRS and CDR2 is YFSETQ. V gave up 4 bases and J gave up 2 bases, with 18 bases separating them. The CDR3 sequence is CASSLGQPGSTNEKLFF. CDR3 nucleotide sequence: TGCGCCAGCAGCCTCGGACAGCCAGGCAGTACTAATGAAAAACTGTTTTTT.

This clone was recorded a few times. The rearrangement uses TRBV10-3 and TRBJ1-2; 8 nucleotides match TRBD1. Germline V gives CDR1 ENHRY, CDR2 SYGVKD. This CDR3 comprises 14 residues. V lost 4 bases and J lost 5; bases outside the gene matches: 6. The chain's CDR3 is CAISVGTGDYGYTF. The CDR3 bases are TGTGCCATCAGTGTGGGGACAGGAGATTATGGCTACACCTTC.

The chain recombines TRBV6-2 or TRBV6-3 with TRBJ1-2, with TRBD1 identical over 7 bases. The V gene's germline CDR1 is MNHEY and CDR2 SVGEGT. V was pared by 2 bases and J by 8 bases, with 11 bases of the junction left unmatched. This CDR3 spans 15 amino acids. This chain's CDR3 is CASSYPDRVGKGYTF. DNA for the CDR3: TGTGCCAGCAGTTACCCTGACAGGGTTGGGAAGGGCTACACCTTC.

The CDR3 DNA reads TGTGCCTCCTCCAGTAATCACCAGGGTGTAGAGACCCAGTACTTC. As protein: CASSSNHQGVETQYF. The V and J genes are TRBV28 and TRBJ2-5, with D tentatively TRBD1 (5 bases). The germline CDR1 and CDR2 sequences are MDHEN and SYDVKM. The CDR3 has 15 amino acids. Trimming shortened V by 11 bases and J by 4 bases, and 23 bases separated the two germline ends.

This rearrangement joins TRBV2 to TRBJ1-6; 9 nucleotides align to TRBD1. The germline V gene has CDR1 SNHLY and CDR2 FYNNEI. The CDR3 contains 14 residues. Trimming at V came to 9 bases and at J to 13 bases, leaving 13 bases not matched to a gene. The CDR3 loop reads CASLGGTGMSPLHF. DNA for the CDR3: TGTGCCAGTCTAGGTGGGACAGGGATGTCCCCCCTCCACTTT.

The chain is built from TRBV7-7 and TRBJ2-5; 10 bases are shared with TRBD1. V gave up 5 bases and J gave up 5 bases; unmatched junction bases: 8. The length of the CDR3 is 15 residues. The germline V gene has CDR1 SSHAT and CDR2 FNYEAQ (reference sequence). CDR3 sequence reads: CASSPWTGGSETQYF. In nucleotides, the CDR3 is TGTGCCAGCAGCCCCTGGACAGGGGGTTCGGAGACCCAGTACTTC.

The chain couples TRBV6-5 to TRBJ2-7, with 13 bases fitting TRBD2. V shed 6 bases and J 4 bases; nucleotides not matched to a gene: 6. Germline lookup yields CDR1 MNHEY and CDR2 SVGAGI. The CDR3 runs to 15 residues. CDR3 in amino acids: CASREGLAGPYEQYV. For the CDR3, the DNA is TGTGCCAGCAGGGAGGGACTAGCGGGGCCTTACGAGCAGTACGTC.

J is TRBJ1-2 and V is TRBV29-1, with 8 bases matching TRBD1. This CDR3 has 14 amino acids. Germline V lookup: CDR1 SQVTM, CDR2 ANQGSEA. Germline trimming cut 4 bases from V and 0 bases from J; bases unmatched to any gene: 4. This CDR3 reads CSVGDRLPNYGYTF. The CDR3 DNA sequence: TGCAGCGTTGGGGACAGGCTTCCTAACTATGGCTACACCTTC.

This clone showed up many times. The rearrangement joins TRBV30 to TRBJ1-3, with a possible D match to TRBD1 (6 bases). The CDR3 length is 13 residues. Germline CDR1 reads GTSNPN; CDR2 reads SVGIG (reference sequence). With 1 base removed from V and 3 bases from J, the gap between germline ends came to 7 bases. CDR3: CAWSAGVGNTIYF. CDR3 nucleotides: TGTGCCTGGAGTGCAGGGGTTGGAAACACCATATATTTT.

The chain combines TRBV28 with TRBJ1-4; D unclear. Trimming shortened V by 8 bases and J by 0 bases, and 7 bases separated the two germline ends. The CDR3 has 13 amino acids. Germline V lookup: CDR1 MDHEN, CDR2 SYDVKM. The CDR3 DNA sequence: TGTGCCAGCTTTGCAGCAACTAATGAAAAACTGTTTTTT. Residues: CASFAATNEKLFF.

This clone showed up just a few times. The V and J genes are TRBV3-1 (or the pseudogene TRBV3-2) and TRBJ2-1, with 9 bases fitting TRBD1. After removal of 4 bases from V and 3 bases from J, the junction contained 7 bases not matched to a gene. The CDR3 extends over 16 amino acids. Per the germline V gene, CDR1 is LGHDT and CDR2 is YNNKEL (reference sequence). The CDR3 DNA reads TGTGCCAGCAGCCTTGGCCCGGGACAGGGCTACAATGAGCAGTTCTTC. Amino acid sequence: CASSLGPGQGYNEQFF.

This sequence joins TRBV4-1 and TRBJ1-1; D gene ambiguous. The CDR3 has 13 amino acids. V was cut by 0 bases and J by 6 bases, with 8 bases left in between. From germline, CDR1 is MGHRA and CDR2 YSYEKL. CDR3 region: CASSQDETAEAFF. In nucleotides, the CDR3 is TGCGCCAGCAGCCAAGACGAAACAGCTGAAGCTTTCTTT.

The chain uses TRBV5-1 and TRBJ1-2; 8 bases are a match to TRBD1. The CDR3 runs 15 residues. V shed 4 bases, J shed 4 bases, and the junction held 9 bases outside the gene matches. Germline lookup yields CDR1 SGHRS and CDR2 YFSETQ. The DNA for the CDR3 is TGCGCCAGCAGCCTATCCGGGACAGGATCCTATGGCTACACCTTC. It is translated as CASSLSGTGSYGYTF.

The chain uses TRBV2 and TRBJ2-6, with D possibly being TRBD1 (5 bases). CDR3 length: 16 residues. V was shortened by 6 bases and J by 1 base, with 13 bases between the two germline ends. Germline V gene lookup returns CDR1 SNHLY and CDR2 FYNNEI. The CDR3 reads CASSPTQGSGANVLTF. The CDR3 nucleotides read TGTGCCAGCAGCCCAACTCAGGGATCTGGGGCCAACGTCCTGACTTTC. Looking up the rest from reference TRBV2 and TRBJ2-6 gives the full variable domain: EPEVTQTPSHQVTQMGQEVILRCVPISNHLYFYWYRQILGQKVEFLVSFYNNEISEKSEIFDDQFSVERPDGSNFTLKIRSTKLEDSAMYFCASSPTQGSGANVLTFGAGSRLTVL.

This clone was seen more than once but under ten times. This rearrangement joins TRBV15 to TRBJ1-4; D call uncertain. The germline V and J ends were trimmed by 1 base and 0 bases, with 6 bases remaining between them. Germline V gene sequence: CDR1 LNHNV, CDR2 YYDKDF (reference sequence). This CDR3 region has 15 residues. The CDR3 DNA is TGTGCCACCAGCAGAGGTACATCAACTAATGAAAAACTGTTTTTT. Protein sequence: CATSRGTSTNEKLFF.

This chain links TRBV2 with TRBJ1-5; 9 nucleotides align to TRBD1. Per the germline V gene, CDR1 is SNHLY and CDR2 is FYNNEI. This CDR3 contains 15 residues. V dropped 4 bases and J dropped 3; count of bases not matched to a gene: 4. Here the CDR3 DNA reads TGTGCCAGCAGTGTAGGGACAGGGAACAATCAGCCCCAGCATTTT. Translating it yields CASSVGTGNNQPQHF. Supplemented by reference TRBV2 and TRBJ1-5, the full variable domain reads EPEVTQTPSHQVTQMGQEVILRCVPISNHLYFYWYRQILGQKVEFLVSFYNNEISEKSEIFDDQFSVERPDGSNFTLKIRSTKLEDSAMYFCASSVGTGNNQPQHFGDGTRLSIL.

The V gene is TRBV3-1 (or the pseudogene TRBV3-2), the J gene TRBJ2-2; D possibly corresponds to TRBD2 (6 bases). The CDR3 spans 14 residues. Germline CDR1 reads LGHDT; CDR2 reads YNNKEL (reference sequence). V gave up 0 bases and J gave up 6 bases, with 8 bases separating them. The CDR3 DNA sequence: TGTGCCAGCAGCCAAGACGGAGGGCCCGGGGAGCTGTTTTTT. It specifies CASSQDGGPGELFF.

A few counts support this clone. The V and J genes are TRBV28 and TRBJ1-4; no definite D call. V lost 4 bases to trimming and J lost 0 bases, with 12 bases between them. The CDR3 covers 16 residues. Germline CDR1 reads MDHEN; CDR2 reads SYDVKM. The CDR3 DNA follows: TGTGCCAGCAGTTCACCAGGATTTGCAACTAATGAAAAACTGTTTTTT. Amino acids: CASSSPGFATNEKLFF. Looking up the rest from reference TRBV28 and TRBJ1-4 gives the full variable domain: DVKVTQSSRYLVKRTGEKVFLECVQDMDHENMFWYRQDPGLGLRLIYFSYDVKMKEKGDIPEGYSVSREKKERFSLILESASTNQTSMYLCASSSPGFATNEKLFFGSGTQLSVL.

This chain connects TRBV11-2 to TRBJ2-1; the D gene is possibly TRBD1 (5 bases). Trimming took off 5 bases at V and 6 bases at J, with 14 bases between the two ends. Germline V gene sequence: CDR1 SGHAT, CDR2 FQNNGV. The CDR3 covers 14 residues. The chain's CDR3 is CASSLHRSFNEQFF. The CDR3 coding sequence is TGTGCCAGCAGCCTGCACAGGTCGTTCAATGAGCAGTTCTTC.

The CDR3 bases are TGTGCCACCAGTGATCCCGGGACAGGAATCAATGAGCAGTTCTTC. Translated, it gives CATSDPGTGINEQFF. The chain joins TRBV24-1 to TRBJ2-1; 8 bases are shared with TRBD1. The CDR3 extends over 15 amino acids. V gave up 3 bases and J gave up 6 bases; unmatched junction bases: 6. CDR1 is KGHDR and CDR2 is SFDVKD in the germline V gene.

As regards this clone: A read error is possible here, since a much larger clone lies one base away. This sample also contains other DNA sequences that code for the same CDR3. V and J are TRBV6-1 and TRBJ2-5; 8 bases map to TRBD2. Trimming took 2 bases from V and 2 from J; bases not matched to a gene: 1. CDR1 is MNHNS, CDR2 SASEGT, per germline. There are 14 residues in the CDR3. The CDR3 loop reads CASSETGGQETQYF. The CDR3 nucleotides are TGTGCCAGCAGTGAAACGGGGGGGCAAGAGACCCAGTACTTC.

The rearrangement uses TRBV6-5 and TRBJ2-1; a weak D match, TRBD1 (6 bases). Between the trimmed V and J ends, which lost 6 bases and 10 bases, there was a span of 13 bases. CDR3 length: 12 residues. Germline assignment: CDR1 MNHEY and CDR2 SVGAGI. The CDR3 DNA is TGTGCCAGCAGATCGGACAGCGGAGAGCAGTTCTTC. Translation: CASRSDSGEQFF.

V usage is TRBV5-6 and J usage is TRBJ2-1; 8 bases are shared with TRBD1. Germline V lookup: CDR1 SGHDT, CDR2 YYEEEE. The trim removed 4 bases at V and 7 bases at J, leaving 7 bases unmatched. This CDR3 spans 14 amino acids. The CDR3 DNA sequence: TGTGCCAGCAGCGGTGACAGGGGTGGGAATGAGCAGTTCTTC. Protein product: CASSGDRGGNEQFF. The variable domain in full, with the rest retrieved from reference TRBV5-6 and TRBJ2-1, is DAGVTQSPTHLIKTRGQQVTLRCSPKSGHDTVSWYQQALGQGPQFIFQYYEEEERQRGNFPDRFSGHQFPNYSSELNVNALLLGDSALYLCASSGDRGGNEQFFGPGTRLTVL.

This clone showed up just once. The V and J genes are TRBV5-6 and TRBJ1-5, with TRBD1 matching over 10 bases. The CDR3 is made up of 15 amino acids. Germline CDR1 is SGHDT and CDR2 is YYEEEE. V dropped 4 bases and J dropped 4; count of bases not matched to a gene: 5. The CDR3 sequence: CASSPGDRGNQPQHF. CDR3 DNA: TGTGCCAGCAGCCCGGGGGACAGGGGAAATCAGCCCCAGCATTTT.

The chain links TRBV29-1 to TRBJ1-2; 9 positions agree with TRBD1. CDR3 length equals 13 residues. J lost 4 bases, V lost 4 bases, and 4 bases had no gene match. Germline V CDR1 and CDR2: SQVTM, ANQGSEA. The CDR3 sequence: CSVGWGQGYGYTF. CDR3 bases: TGCAGCGTTGGATGGGGACAGGGCTATGGCTACACCTTC.